A selection of T cell receptor beta chains follows, all from one sample in a study of blood T cells in healthy people across ages. TCRdb called the 5' RACE reads again in MiXCR, with one record for every CDR3 protein. The repertoire holds fewer than 900,000 distinct CDR3 sequences, with 35% to 40% as singletons. Sample: blood. All receptors come from a young man in good health. CDR3s include the opening cysteine and the closing phenylalanine or tryptophan. Each record gives: J gene, D gene, V gene, CDR3 protein. The D gene is left open where the match is weak.

j_call: TRBJ2-3
d_call: .
v_call: TRBV4-2
cdr3_aa: CASSQEGRGLSTDTQYF

j_call: TRBJ2-4
d_call: .
v_call: TRBV7-2
cdr3_aa: CASSLAGAGIGKNIQYF

j_call: TRBJ2-5
d_call: .
v_call: TRBV20-1
cdr3_aa: CSARAGYQETQYF

j_call: TRBJ2-5
d_call: .
v_call: TRBV29-1
cdr3_aa: CSVGQGREQYF

j_call: TRBJ2-3
d_call: TRBD2
v_call: TRBV7-2
cdr3_aa: CASSRVAGGLSTDTQYF

j_call: TRBJ2-3
d_call: TRBD2
v_call: TRBV4-3
cdr3_aa: CASSQELTSGGTDTQYF

j_call: TRBJ1-5
d_call: .
v_call: TRBV6-1
cdr3_aa: CASSDWRGGGTDQPQHF

j_call: TRBJ2-1
d_call: .
v_call: TRBV20-1
cdr3_aa: CSASWGAFEETQFF

j_call: TRBJ2-1
d_call: .
v_call: TRBV5-1
cdr3_aa: CASNFQVGNEQFF

j_call: TRBJ1-1
d_call: TRBD1
v_call: TRBV7-3
cdr3_aa: CASSQDRESEAFF

j_call: TRBJ1-4
d_call: TRBD1
v_call: TRBV6-5
cdr3_aa: CASGGQGNEKLFF

j_call: TRBJ2-3
d_call: .
v_call: TRBV6-1
cdr3_aa: CASSEGGGTSPLRSDTQYF

j_call: TRBJ2-2
d_call: .
v_call: TRBV18
cdr3_aa: CASSPGMTDTGELFF

j_call: TRBJ1-5
d_call: TRBD1
v_call: TRBV19
cdr3_aa: CASKALGQASNQPQHF

j_call: TRBJ2-1
d_call: TRBD2
v_call: TRBV6-4
cdr3_aa: CASSETSGGNNEQFF

j_call: TRBJ1-6
d_call: .
v_call: TRBV5-5
cdr3_aa: CASGLVARLDDSPLHF

j_call: TRBJ1-4
d_call: .
v_call: TRBV7-6
cdr3_aa: CASSSAGGHEKLFF

j_call: TRBJ1-4
d_call: .
v_call: TRBV4-3
cdr3_aa: CASSQDGGSNEKLFF

j_call: TRBJ2-3
d_call: .
v_call: TRBV12-3/TRBV12-4
cdr3_aa: CASSLSLGGDTQYF

j_call: TRBJ2-3
d_call: .
v_call: TRBV12-3/TRBV12-4
cdr3_aa: CASSTSSGESTDTQYF

j_call: TRBJ1-2
d_call: .
v_call: TRBV27
cdr3_aa: CASSPKTALRNYGYTF

j_call: TRBJ1-1
d_call: TRBD1
v_call: TRBV7-2
cdr3_aa: CASSLKRTGGAGEAFF

j_call: TRBJ1-2
d_call: .
v_call: TRBV6-1
cdr3_aa: CATTVGPSYGYTF

j_call: TRBJ2-4
d_call: .
v_call: TRBV4-3
cdr3_aa: CASSQDKGKNIQYF

j_call: TRBJ2-1
d_call: TRBD2
v_call: TRBV5-1
cdr3_aa: CASSMTLAGAYNEQFF

j_call: TRBJ2-3
d_call: TRBD2
v_call: TRBV12-3/TRBV12-4
cdr3_aa: CASSPGTSGGVDSDTQYF

j_call: TRBJ2-6
d_call: TRBD1
v_call: TRBV27
cdr3_aa: CASIGLRGHSGANVLTF

j_call: TRBJ1-3
d_call: .
v_call: TRBV20-1
cdr3_aa: CSAYTTGPSGNTIYF

j_call: TRBJ2-2
d_call: TRBD1
v_call: TRBV7-6
cdr3_aa: CASSLRGDRPGTGELFF

j_call: TRBJ2-5
d_call: .
v_call: TRBV7-2
cdr3_aa: CASSLGRLETQYF

j_call: TRBJ1-5
d_call: .
v_call: TRBV24-1
cdr3_aa: CATSDLRAGQPQHF

j_call: TRBJ2-1
d_call: TRBD1
v_call: TRBV20-1
cdr3_aa: CSAGDREKSYYNEQFF

j_call: TRBJ1-5
d_call: .
v_call: TRBV5-1
cdr3_aa: CASSPGLSRAPQHF

j_call: TRBJ2-6
d_call: .
v_call: TRBV6-5
cdr3_aa: CASSSNSGANVLTF

j_call: TRBJ1-5
d_call: TRBD1
v_call: TRBV12-3/TRBV12-4
cdr3_aa: CASSLGSSGTGNQPQHF

j_call: TRBJ2-1
d_call: TRBD2
v_call: TRBV6-5
cdr3_aa: CASSYSRVAGGNEQFF

j_call: TRBJ2-2
d_call: .
v_call: TRBV20-1
cdr3_aa: CSARSRVLNTGELFF

j_call: TRBJ2-2
d_call: .
v_call: TRBV24-1
cdr3_aa: CATSRRDTGELFF

j_call: TRBJ2-1
d_call: TRBD1
v_call: TRBV10-3
cdr3_aa: CAIRARDRAHNEQFF

j_call: TRBJ1-1
d_call: .
v_call: TRBV7-9
cdr3_aa: CASSLGSGESTEAFF

j_call: TRBJ1-4
d_call: .
v_call: TRBV12-3/TRBV12-4
cdr3_aa: CASSLAGGAEKLFF

j_call: TRBJ1-1
d_call: .
v_call: TRBV5-1
cdr3_aa: CASSFIPGANTEAFF

j_call: TRBJ2-3
d_call: TRBD2
v_call: TRBV4-3
cdr3_aa: CASSQGIAGGPDTQYF

j_call: TRBJ2-3
d_call: TRBD1
v_call: TRBV7-2
cdr3_aa: CASSWPGQGPDTQYF

j_call: TRBJ1-1
d_call: .
v_call: TRBV12-3/TRBV12-4
cdr3_aa: CASSISTGNTEAFF

j_call: TRBJ1-2
d_call: TRBD1
v_call: TRBV27
cdr3_aa: CASTPSTGSYGYTF

j_call: TRBJ2-1
d_call: .
v_call: TRBV7-9
cdr3_aa: CASSLESDTTIFF